Reported below is one T cell receptor beta chain. Its antigen is as yet unknown. The PCR employed 60 Vbeta primers together with 13 Jbeta primers. Assay used: immunoSEQ multiplex PCR; TCRdb lists only in-frame clones, some missing. The table has 180,000 or so clones, 80% seen once. These data come from a study of cytomegalovirus exposure and HLA in healthy donors. Study-wide results and limits: The study listed 164 cytomegalovirus-associated TCR beta chains.

The CDR3 spans 16 residues. V was pared by 4 bases and J by 9 bases, with 23 bases between. Per germline, CDR1 SGHRS and CDR2 YFSETQ. The J gene is TRBJ2-1, the V gene TRBV5-1, with a tentative D call TRBD2 (6 bases). Sequencing was carried out using PBMCs. The TCR originated in a woman aged 45-65 years in good health and CMV-seropositive. The CDR3 loop reads CASSPAGTPLEGEQFF. CDR3 coding DNA: TGCGCCAGCAGCCCGGCCGGGACTCCCCTTGAAGGTGAGCAGTTCTTC.